These 27 T cell receptor beta chains were all obtained from the same sample, sequenced in a study of blood T cell repertoires in COVID-19 (TCRdb year 2020). The receptor library was made with the immunoSEQ multiplex PCR assay. Not all clones reach the TCRdb copy of this immuneACCESS table, which keeps in-frame sequences only. Checked studies attribute under half of the gap to unresolved V genes and leave the rest unexplained. For this sample the table gives over 250,000 clones, of which 80% to 90% were detected only once. The biggest ten clones account for around 14% of the sample. The sequenced sample was peripheral blood. The origin of the receptors is a woman between 70 and 85 years old with COVID-19, enrolled during active disease.

The rearrangement uses TRBV30 and TRBJ2-3, with 9 bases matching TRBD2. This CDR3 is 15 amino acids long. Germline CDR1 and CDR2: GTSNPN and SVGIG (reference sequence). V shed 3 bases, J shed 2 bases, and the junction held 6 bases outside the gene matches. The CDR3 DNA reads TGTGCCTGGAGCCAAAGCGGGGGGCCCACAGATACGCAGTATTTT. Translating it yields CAWSQSGGPTDTQYF.

The chain employs TRBV27 and TRBJ2-3; D remains unclear. V was shortened by 3 bases and J by 3 bases, with 10 bases between the two germline ends. The CDR3 runs to 14 residues. CDR1 is MNHEY, CDR2 SMNVEV, per germline (reference sequence). CDR3 amino acids: CASSFLAVTDTQYF. In nucleotides, the CDR3 is TGTGCCAGCAGTTTCTTGGCAGTAACAGATACGCAGTATTTT.

The gene calls are TRBV5-1 and TRBJ1-2; maybe TRBD1 (5 bases). V lost 4 bases and J 2 bases, leaving 18 bases between the germline ends. The CDR3 extends over 16 amino acids. Germline V gene data show CDR1 as SGHRS and CDR2 as YFSETQ. The DNA for the CDR3 is TGCGCCAGCAGCGATCCCGGGACTCAGGTGAACTATGGCTACACCTTC. Translated, it gives CASSDPGTQVNYGYTF.

The rearrangement uses TRBV27 and TRBJ1-2; 7 bases align to TRBD1. CDR1 is MNHEY and CDR2 is SMNVEV in the germline V gene (reference sequence). CDR3 length: 16 residues. V was pared by 5 bases and J by 5 bases, with 14 bases of the junction left unmatched. Written as DNA, the CDR3 is TGTGCCAGCAGTCACGGATCTCCGGGACAGCCATATGGCTACACCTTC. Protein sequence: CASSHGSPGQPYGYTF.

The J gene is TRBJ2-2, the V gene TRBV6-5; D is uncertain. The CDR3 extends over 13 amino acids. The germline V and J ends were trimmed by 2 bases and 4 bases, with 5 bases remaining between them. Germline-derived CDR1 and CDR2 are MNHEY and SVGAGI. The CDR3 loop is CASSYVLTGELFF. In DNA form, the CDR3 reads TGTGCCAGCAGTTACGTCCTCACCGGGGAGCTGTTTTTT.

The rearrangement links TRBV28 to TRBJ2-2; weak D call: TRBD2 (6 bases). This CDR3 is built from 16 residues. V lost 3 bases, J lost 6 bases, and 17 bases lay in between. The V gene's germline CDR1 is MDHEN and CDR2 SYDVKM. The CDR3 reads CASSFSGREEAGELFF. The CDR3 nucleotides are TGTGCCAGCAGTTTCTCAGGCAGGGAGGAGGCCGGGGAGCTGTTTTTT.

The chain combines TRBV15 with TRBJ2-7; maybe TRBD2 (5 bases). The germline V and J ends were trimmed by 1 base and 1 base, with 20 bases remaining between them. The CDR3 is made up of 18 amino acids. Germline CDR1 is LNHNV and CDR2 is YYDKDF (reference sequence). This CDR3 reads CATSRGLTDGLGSYEQYF. The CDR3 coding sequence is TGTGCCACCAGCAGAGGGTTGACCGACGGACTGGGTTCCTACGAGCAGTACTTC.

The chain is built from TRBV10-3 and TRBJ2-7; 7 nucleotides match TRBD1. Germline values: CDR1 ENHRY, CDR2 SYGVKD. The CDR3 extends over 13 amino acids. J gave up 7 bases and V 10 bases, and 13 bases lay outside the gene matches. CDR3 bases: TGTGCCACCAGGACAGGCCCCTGGGGGGAGCAGTACTTC. Its translation: CATRTGPWGEQYF.

This clone came up once. This sequence joins TRBV11-3 and TRBJ1-1; TRBD1 matches 8 bases. Germline V CDR1 and CDR2: SGHNT, YENEEA. The CDR3 has 13 residues. V lost 5 bases, J lost 5 bases, and 4 bases stayed unmatched. DNA of the CDR3: TGTGCCAGCAGCACCCGACAGGGGACTGAAGCTTTCTTT. Translation: CASSTRQGTEAFF.

The chain employs TRBV5-1 and TRBJ1-3, with TRBD1 matching 8 bases. The trim removed 2 bases at V and 1 base at J, leaving 2 bases unmatched. CDR1 is SGHRS and CDR2 is YFSETQ in the germline V gene. This CDR3 has 15 amino acids. The CDR3 sequence is CASSFDRGSGNTIYF. The CDR3 nucleotides read TGCGCCAGCAGCTTTGACAGGGGTTCTGGAAACACCATATATTTT.

This clone has just one count. The CDR3 loop reads CASSIGPSAGGPGETQYF. CDR3 coding DNA: TGTGCCAGTAGTATAGGCCCCTCAGCGGGGGGGCCGGGCGAGACCCAGTACTTC. The chain couples TRBV19 to TRBJ2-5; 10 nucleotides line up with TRBD2. This CDR3 has 18 amino acids. The V gene's germline CDR1 is LNHDA and CDR2 SQIVND (reference sequence). V shed 1 base, J shed 5 bases, and the junction held 13 bases outside the gene matches.

J is TRBJ1-2 and V is TRBV7-2; D perhaps matches TRBD1 (5 bases). CDR1 and CDR2 from the germline V gene are SGHTA and FQGNSA. This CDR3 region has 14 residues. V dropped 3 bases and J dropped 5 bases, with 13 bases sitting between them. The CDR3 is CASSFGRGVYGYTF. CDR3 bases: TGTGCCAGCAGCTTCGGGAGGGGCGTTTATGGCTACACCTTC.

The rearrangement uses TRBV18 and TRBJ2-3, with 8 positions matching TRBD1. Germline CDR1 and CDR2: KGHSH and LQKENI. The CDR3 is 14 amino acids. V lost 4 bases and J lost 2; bases outside the gene matches: 2. CDR3 protein: CASSRQGNTDTQYF. The DNA for the CDR3 is TGTGCCAGCTCACGACAGGGGAACACAGATACGCAGTATTTT.

The genes are TRBV3-1 (or the pseudogene TRBV3-2) and TRBJ2-3; TRBD2 matches 9 bases. Looked up from germline, CDR1 is LGHDT and CDR2 is YNNKEL (reference sequence). CDR3 length: 16 residues. V lost 6 bases to trimming and J lost 4 bases; unmatched junction nucleotides: 11. CDR3 sequence reads: CASRPLGGGGADTQYF. In DNA, the CDR3 is TGTGCCAGCAGACCTCTCGGGGGCGGGGGGGCAGATACGCAGTATTTT.

The rearrangement uses TRBV6-6 and TRBJ1-6; no clear D gene. The CDR3 is 14 amino acids. Trimming took 2 bases from V and 10 from J, leaving 12 bases between them. The germline CDR1 and CDR2 sequences are MNHNY and SVGAGI (reference sequence). The CDR3 is CASSYDREESPLHF. CDR3 DNA sequence: TGTGCCAGCAGTTACGATCGGGAGGAGTCACCCCTCCACTTT.

The gene calls are TRBV5-4 and TRBJ1-2; no clear D gene. V lost 3 bases and J lost 3, with 12 bases in between. Looked up from germline, CDR1 is SGHNT and CDR2 is YYREEE (reference sequence). This CDR3 has 14 residues. Here the CDR3 DNA reads TGTGCCAGCAGCTCACCGGGAAGGGACTATGGCTACACCTTC. Its translation: CASSSPGRDYGYTF.

The chain has TRBV19 and TRBJ2-2, with TRBD1 identical over 7 bases. The ends lost 5 bases at V and 4 bases at J; junction bases unmatched: 10. Germline V gene sequence: CDR1 LNHDA, CDR2 SQIVND (reference sequence). The CDR3 runs to 16 residues. The CDR3 DNA is TGTGCCAGTAGTCCTGGACCAGGGGGTGGCACCGGGGAGCTGTTTTTT. Encoded protein: CASSPGPGGGTGELFF. The full variable domain, in which reference TRBV19 and TRBJ2-2 provide the parts outside the CDR3, is DGGITQSPKYLFRKEGQNVTLSCEQNLNHDAMYWYRQDPGQGLRLIYYSQIVNDFQKGDIAEGYSVSREKKESFPLTVTSAQKNPTAFYLCASSPGPGGGTGELFFGEGSRLTVL.

The genes are TRBV5-8 and TRBJ1-6; D may be TRBD1 (5 bases). V lost 1 base to trimming and J lost 10 bases, with 18 bases between them. This CDR3 is 16 amino acids long. Germline V gives CDR1 SGHTS, CDR2 YDEGEE. CDR3 protein: CASSLLGAFLGSPLHF. The CDR3 coding sequence is TGTGCCAGCAGCTTGCTAGGGGCGTTCCTAGGATCACCCCTCCACTTT.

The genes are TRBV24-1 and TRBJ1-5; tentatively, D is TRBD1 (6 bases). Trimming took 6 bases from V and 7 from J, leaving 12 bases between them. CDR3 length: 13 amino acids. The germline V gene encodes CDR1 KGHDR and CDR2 SFDVKD. CDR3 nucleotide sequence: TGTGCCACCAGTCCCGGGGGGGGCCAGCCCCAGCATTTT. It is translated as CATSPGGGQPQHF.

A few counts support this clone. The V call is TRBV4-3, the J call TRBJ1-5; D gene ambiguous. CDR3 length equals 15 residues. Germline V gives CDR1 LGHNA, CDR2 YSLEER. With 0 bases removed from V and 4 bases from J, the gap between germline ends came to 10 bases. CDR3 nucleotides: TGCGCCAGCAGCCAAGATCTGCTAGCAAATCAGCCCCAGCATTTT. This encodes CASSQDLLANQPQHF.

This chain joins TRBV5-6 and TRBJ2-3; 9 bases match TRBD2. The J segment lost 4 bases and the V segment lost 1 base, leaving 4 bases of the junction unmatched. CDR3 length equals 15 residues. CDR1 and CDR2 (germline): SGHDT, YYEEEE. The chain's CDR3 is CASSLPAGGADTQYF. The CDR3 DNA is TGTGCCAGCAGCTTGCCAGCGGGGGGAGCAGATACGCAGTATTTT.

CDR3 protein: CASSLQIAGEEQFF. Here the CDR3 DNA reads TGTGCCAGCTCCCTTCAGATAGCGGGGGAGGAGCAGTTCTTC. V and J are TRBV7-2 and TRBJ2-1; 9 nucleotides line up with TRBD2. Germline assignment: CDR1 SGHTA and CDR2 FQGNSA. The CDR3 has 14 residues. Trimming removed 8 bases from V and 10 bases from J; junction bases left unmatched: 12.

The chain recombines TRBV11-2 with TRBJ1-5; TRBD1 is a possible D gene (6 bases). The germline CDR1 and CDR2 sequences are SGHAT and FQNNGV. The CDR3 sequence is 16 residues long. Trimming removed 6 bases at V and 2 bases at J, with 17 bases between. The CDR3 nucleotides are TGTGCCAGCAGGGAAGCGGACAGAGGAGGCAATCAGCCCCAGCATTTT. It translates to CASREADRGGNQPQHF.

The CDR3 nucleotides read TGTGCCAGCTCACCACTGGGCGGGGGGGCCGACGAGCAGTACTTC. This sequence encodes CASSPLGGGADEQYF. The V call is TRBV18, the J call TRBJ2-7; 9 bases are shared with TRBD2. The CDR3 is made up of 15 amino acids. Looked up from germline, CDR1 is KGHSH and CDR2 is LQKENI. V gave up 1 base and J gave up 5 bases; unmatched junction bases: 6. Full variable domain (outside the CDR3, taken from reference TRBV18 and TRBJ2-7): NAGVMQNPRHLVRRRGQEARLRCSPMKGHSHVYWYRQLPEEGLKFMVYLQKENIIDESGMPKERFSAEFPKEGPSILRIQQVVRGDSAAYFCASSPLGGGADEQYFGPGTRLTVT.

The V gene is TRBV4-1, the J gene TRBJ1-5; D is ambiguous. CDR3 length: 15 amino acids. Trimming took 7 bases from V and 3 from J, leaving 16 bases between them. Germline V gives CDR1 MGHRA, CDR2 YSYEKL. The CDR3 loop reads CASTLAWTSNQPQHF. In DNA form, the CDR3 reads TGCGCCAGCACCCTGGCCTGGACTTCCAATCAGCCCCAGCATTTT.

The chain recombines TRBV21-1 with TRBJ1-1. TRBV21-1 is a pseudogene locus. The CDR3 loop spans 12 amino acids. CDR3 loop: CASSRVRTEAFF. Written as DNA, the CDR3 is TGTGCCAGCAGCAGGGTGAGGACTGAAGCTTTCTTT.

The chain carries TRBV7-2 and TRBJ2-7, with 10 bases lining up with TRBD2. Germline lookup yields CDR1 SGHTA and CDR2 FQGNSA. The CDR3 sequence is 15 residues long. With V trimmed by 5 bases and J by 0 bases, 4 bases remained unmatched. CDR3 nucleotide sequence: TGTGCCAGCAGCCAACTAGCGGGGAGCTCCTACGAGCAGTACTTC. Residues: CASSQLAGSSYEQYF. The full variable domain, completed using reference TRBV7-2 and TRBJ2-7, is GAGVSQSPSNKVTEKGKDVELRCDPISGHTALYWYRQSLGQGLEFLIYFQGNSAPDKSGLPSDRFSAERTGGSVSTLTIQRTQQEDSAVYLCASSQLAGSSYEQYFGPGTRLTVT.